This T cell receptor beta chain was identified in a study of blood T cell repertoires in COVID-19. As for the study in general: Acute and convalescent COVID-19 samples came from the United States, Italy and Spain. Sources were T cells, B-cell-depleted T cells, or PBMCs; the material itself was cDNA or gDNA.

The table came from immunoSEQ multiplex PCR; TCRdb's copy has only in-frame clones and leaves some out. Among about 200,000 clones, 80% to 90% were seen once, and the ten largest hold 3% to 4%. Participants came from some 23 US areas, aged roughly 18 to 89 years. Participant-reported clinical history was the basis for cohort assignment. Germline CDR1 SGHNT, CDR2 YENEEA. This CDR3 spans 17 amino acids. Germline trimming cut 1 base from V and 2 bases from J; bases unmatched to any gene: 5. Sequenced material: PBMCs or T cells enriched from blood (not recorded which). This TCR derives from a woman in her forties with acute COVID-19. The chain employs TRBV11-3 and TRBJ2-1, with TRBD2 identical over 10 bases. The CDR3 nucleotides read TGTGCCAGCAGCTTAGGGGTAGCGGGAGGACCCTACAATGAGCAGTTCTTC. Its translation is CASSLGVAGGPYNEQFF.